This TCR beta chain was sequenced during a study of T cells in Graves' hyperthyroidism and ophthalmopathy. The CDR3 has 14 residues. V was cut by 0 bases and J by 2 bases, with 7 bases left in between. In germline, CDR1 is WNHNN, CDR2 SYGVQD (reference sequence). This clonotype appeared many times. Amplified regions were TCR beta CDR3 sequences from RNA transcripts. When the TCR CDR3 underwent first-round RT-PCR, the HTBI primer set was used. TCRdb re-analysed the multiplex PCR reads in MiXCR, keeping a single row per CDR3 protein. The sample carries just under 750,000 distinct CDR3 sequences, roughly a third recorded once.

This TCR derives from a woman aged 40 to 55 with Graves' hyperthyroidism. Sample: blood. This chain connects TRBV10-1 to TRBJ1-1; no firm D call. In nucleotides, the CDR3 is TGCGCCAGCAGTGAGTCCGGGGAAAACACTGAAGCTTTCTTT. Its protein is CASSESGENTEAFF.